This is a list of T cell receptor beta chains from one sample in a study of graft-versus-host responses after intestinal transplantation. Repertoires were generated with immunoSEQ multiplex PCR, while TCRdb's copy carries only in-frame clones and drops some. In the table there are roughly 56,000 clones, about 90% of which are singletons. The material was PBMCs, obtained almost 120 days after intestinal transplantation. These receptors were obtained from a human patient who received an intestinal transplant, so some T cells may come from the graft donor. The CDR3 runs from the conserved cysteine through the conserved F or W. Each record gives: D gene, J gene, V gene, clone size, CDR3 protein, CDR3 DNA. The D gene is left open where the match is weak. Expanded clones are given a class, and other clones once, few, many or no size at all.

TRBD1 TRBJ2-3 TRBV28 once CASSPYRGLDTQYF TGTGCCAGCAGTCCCTACAGGGGGCTGGATACGCAGTATTTT
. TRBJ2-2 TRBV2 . CASSEWRGGELFF TGTGCCAGCAGTGAATGGCGGGGTGGGGAGCTGTTTTTT
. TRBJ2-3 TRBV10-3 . CAISIGTASTDTQYF TGTGCCATCAGTATCGGGACGGCTAGCACAGATACGCAGTATTTT
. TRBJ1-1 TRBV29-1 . CSVGGQLRTEAFF TGCAGCGTGGGGGGACAACTCAGGACTGAAGCTTTCTTT
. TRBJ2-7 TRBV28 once CASSGGGRYEQYF TGTGCCAGCTCGGGCGGCGGCCGGTACGAGCAGTACTTC
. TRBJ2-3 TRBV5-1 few CASSPLRVGSRPTDTQYF TGCGCCAGCAGCCCTCTGCGTGTGGGCTCAAGGCCGACAGATACGCAGTATTTT
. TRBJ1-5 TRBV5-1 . CASSPDLNQGQPQHF TGCGCCAGCAGCCCAGACTTAAATCAGGGACAGCCCCAGCATTTT
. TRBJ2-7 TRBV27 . CASWGGVGGYEQYF TGTGCCAGCTGGGGTGGAGTAGGGGGCTACGAGCAGTACTTC
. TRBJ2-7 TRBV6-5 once CASSYRGAYEQYF TGTGCCAGCAGTTACAGGGGGGCCTACGAGCAGTACTTC
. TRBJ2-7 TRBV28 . CASNPGPPYEQYF TGTGCCAGCAATCCGGGGCCCCCCTACGAGCAGTACTTC
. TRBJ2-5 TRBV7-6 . CASSLTGPPRETQYF TGTGCCAGCAGCTTAACAGGGCCCCCCAGAGAGACCCAGTACTTC
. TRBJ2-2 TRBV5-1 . CASSFQGLTGELFF TGCGCCAGCAGCTTCCAGGGGCTTACCGGGGAGCTGTTTTTT
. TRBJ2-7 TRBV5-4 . CASSFWGETYEQYF TGTGCCAGCAGCTTCTGGGGGGAAACCTACGAGCAGTACTTC
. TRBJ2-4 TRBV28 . CASSSLAAEAKNIQYF TGTGCCAGCAGTTCCCTAGCTGCCGAGGCCAAAAACATTCAGTACTTC
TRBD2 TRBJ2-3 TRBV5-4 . CASSLGAGGTDTQYF TGTGCCAGCAGCTTGGGTGCGGGGGGCACAGATACGCAGTATTTT
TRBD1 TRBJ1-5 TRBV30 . CAWSRRSPQGEPQHF TGTGCCTGGAGTCGAAGAAGCCCTCAGGGGGAGCCCCAGCATTTT
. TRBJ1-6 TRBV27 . CASGGTRNSPLHF TGTGCCAGCGGGGGGACGCGGAATTCACCCCTCCACTTT
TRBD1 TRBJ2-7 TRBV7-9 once CASSTGTGIPEQYF TGTGCCAGCAGCACTGGGACAGGGATACCGGAGCAGTACTTC
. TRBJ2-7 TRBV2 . CASIMTRPEQYF TGTGCCAGCATTATGACTCGGCCGGAGCAGTACTTC
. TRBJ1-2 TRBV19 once CASSISQVYGYTF TGTGCCAGTAGTATTAGCCAGGTGTATGGCTACACCTTC
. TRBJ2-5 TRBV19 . CASSIGGAGETQYF TGTGCCAGTAGTATAGGAGGGGCTGGGGAGACCCAGTACTTC
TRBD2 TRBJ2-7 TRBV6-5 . CASSYSASGSYEQYF TGTGCCAGCAGTTACTCCGCTAGCGGGAGTTACGAGCAGTACTTC
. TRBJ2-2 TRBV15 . CATSRDWIGTDTGELFF TGTGCCACCAGCAGAGATTGGATAGGAACGGACACCGGGGAGCTGTTTTTT
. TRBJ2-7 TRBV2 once CASTGGSYEQYF TGTGCCAGCACCGGGGGTTCCTACGAGCAGTACTTC
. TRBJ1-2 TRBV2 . CASREDRLLYGYTF TGTGCCAGCAGGGAGGACAGACTTCTTTATGGCTACACCTTC
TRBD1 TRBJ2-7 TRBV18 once CASSPRDSYEQYF TGTGCCAGCTCACCCCGGGACAGCTACGAGCAGTACTTC
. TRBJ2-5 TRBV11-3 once CASSARTGETQYF TGTGCCAGCAGCGCGCGGACGGGAGAGACCCAGTACTTC
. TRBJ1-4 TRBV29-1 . CSVWTVATNEKLFF TGCAGCGTGTGGACCGTAGCAACTAATGAAAAACTGTTTTTT
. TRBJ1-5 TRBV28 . CASRPGQITQPQHF TGTGCCAGCAGGCCGGGACAAATTACTCAGCCCCAGCATTTT
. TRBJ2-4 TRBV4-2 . CASSQDVGPKNIQYF TGTGCCAGCAGCCAAGATGTGGGACCCAAAAACATTCAGTACTTC
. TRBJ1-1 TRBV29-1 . CSVASTGSPTEAFF TGCAGCGTCGCGTCTACAGGGTCCCCCACTGAAGCTTTCTTT
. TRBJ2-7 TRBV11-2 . CASSLDIRNEQYF TGTGCCAGCAGCTTAGATATTAGAAACGAGCAGTACTTC
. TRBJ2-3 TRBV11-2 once CASSTNSASTDTQYF TGTGCCAGCAGCACGAATAGCGCTAGCACAGATACGCAGTATTTT
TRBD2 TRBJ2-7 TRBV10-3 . CAISGTSGMGEQYF TGTGCCATCAGTGGGACTAGCGGGATGGGAGAGCAGTACTTC
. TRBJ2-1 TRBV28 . CANFLSHEQFF TGTGCTAATTTCCTCAGTCATGAGCAGTTCTTC
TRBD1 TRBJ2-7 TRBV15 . CATSGTGAYYEQYF TGTGCCACCAGCGGCACAGGGGCGTACTACGAGCAGTACTTC
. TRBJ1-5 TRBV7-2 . CASSHRWVQPQHF TGTGCCAGCAGCCACAGGTGGGTACAGCCCCAGCATTTT
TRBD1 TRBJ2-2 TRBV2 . CASSSGTGGVYTGELFF TGTGCCAGCAGTTCCGGGACAGGGGGAGTTTACACCGGGGAGCTGTTTTTT
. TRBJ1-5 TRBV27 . CASSFDKNQPQHF TGTGCCAGCAGTTTCGACAAAAATCAGCCCCAGCATTTT
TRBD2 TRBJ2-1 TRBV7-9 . CASSLGGGALNEQFF TGTGCCAGCAGCTTGGGCGGGGGGGCTTTGAATGAGCAGTTCTTC
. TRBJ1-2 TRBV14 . CASSQGAGSSFYGYTF TGTGCCAGCAGCCAAGGGGCAGGCTCTTCCTTTTATGGCTACACCTTC
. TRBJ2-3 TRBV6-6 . CASSYPSRGLTDTQYF TGTGCCAGCAGTTACCCCTCCCGGGGGTTGACAGATACGCAGTATTTT
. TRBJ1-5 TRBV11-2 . CASSPRRIGINQPQHF TGTGCCAGCAGCCCCCGCCGGATAGGAATCAATCAGCCCCAGCATTTT
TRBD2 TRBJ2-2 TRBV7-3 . CASSSGRGNGELFF TGTGCCAGCAGCTCCGGGCGGGGGAACGGGGAGCTGTTTTTT
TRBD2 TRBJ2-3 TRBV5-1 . CASSPGSGRPDTQYF TGCGCCAGCAGCCCAGGTAGCGGGAGGCCAGATACGCAGTATTTT
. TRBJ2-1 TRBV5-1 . CASSLGLSGLHNEQFF TGCGCCAGCAGCTTGGGGTTGAGCGGTCTACACAATGAGCAGTTCTTC
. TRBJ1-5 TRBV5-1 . CASSLGNIPFPVPQHF TGCGCCAGCAGCTTGGGGAACATACCTTTCCCGGTGCCCCAGCATTTT
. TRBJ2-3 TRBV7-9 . CASSSTDTQYF TGTGCCAGCAGCTCCACAGATACGCAGTATTTT